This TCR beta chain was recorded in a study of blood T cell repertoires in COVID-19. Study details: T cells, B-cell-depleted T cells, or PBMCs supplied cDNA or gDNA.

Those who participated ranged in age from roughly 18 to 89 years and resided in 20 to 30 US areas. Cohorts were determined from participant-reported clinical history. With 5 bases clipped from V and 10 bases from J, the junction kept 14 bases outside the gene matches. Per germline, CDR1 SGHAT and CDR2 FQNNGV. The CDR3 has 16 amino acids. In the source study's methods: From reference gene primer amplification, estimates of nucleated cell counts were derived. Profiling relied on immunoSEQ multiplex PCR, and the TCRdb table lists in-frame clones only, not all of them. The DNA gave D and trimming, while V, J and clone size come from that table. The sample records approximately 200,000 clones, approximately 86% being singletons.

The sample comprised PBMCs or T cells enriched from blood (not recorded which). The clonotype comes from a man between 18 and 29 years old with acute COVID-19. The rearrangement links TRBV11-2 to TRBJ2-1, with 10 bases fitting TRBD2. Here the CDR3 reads CASSPQAGGASGEQFF. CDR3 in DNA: TGTGCCAGCAGCCCACAAGCGGGAGGGGCTTCTGGGGAGCAGTTCTTC.